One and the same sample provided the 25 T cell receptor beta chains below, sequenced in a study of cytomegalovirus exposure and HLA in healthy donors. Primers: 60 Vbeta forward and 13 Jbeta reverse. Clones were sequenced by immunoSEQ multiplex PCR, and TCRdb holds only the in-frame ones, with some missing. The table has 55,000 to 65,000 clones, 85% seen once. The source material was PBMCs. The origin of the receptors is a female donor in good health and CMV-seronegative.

This chain's CDR3 is CASSLEYGSSLAFF. CDR3 coding DNA: TGTGCCAGCAGCTTAGAGTACGGGTCTTCTTTGGCTTTCTTT. This chain links TRBV7-9 with TRBJ1-1, with D uncertain. Germline loops: CDR1 SEHNR, CDR2 FQNEAQ (reference sequence). This CDR3 is 14 amino acids long. V lost 1 base and J lost 11, with 17 bases in between.

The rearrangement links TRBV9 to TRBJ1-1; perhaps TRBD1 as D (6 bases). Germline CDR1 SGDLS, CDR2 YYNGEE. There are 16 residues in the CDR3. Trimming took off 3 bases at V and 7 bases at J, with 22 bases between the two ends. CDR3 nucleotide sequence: TGTGCCAGCAGCGGAGAAACCCAGGGGTCGAGGGGTGAAGCTTTCTTT. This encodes CASSGETQGSRGEAFF.

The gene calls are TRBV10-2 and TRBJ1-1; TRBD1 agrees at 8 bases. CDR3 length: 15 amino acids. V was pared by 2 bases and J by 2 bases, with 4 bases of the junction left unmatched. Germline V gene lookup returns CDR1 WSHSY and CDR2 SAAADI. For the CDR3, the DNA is TGCGCCAGCAGTGAGACAGGGGGAACCAACACTGAAGCTTTCTTT. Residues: CASSETGGTNTEAFF.

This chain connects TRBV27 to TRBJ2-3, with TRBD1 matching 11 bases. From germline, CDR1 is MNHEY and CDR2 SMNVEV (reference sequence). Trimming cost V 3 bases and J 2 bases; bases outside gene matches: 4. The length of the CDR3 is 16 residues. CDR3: CASSFRTGGLTDTQYF. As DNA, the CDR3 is TGTGCCAGCAGTTTCAGGACAGGGGGCCTCACAGATACGCAGTATTTT.

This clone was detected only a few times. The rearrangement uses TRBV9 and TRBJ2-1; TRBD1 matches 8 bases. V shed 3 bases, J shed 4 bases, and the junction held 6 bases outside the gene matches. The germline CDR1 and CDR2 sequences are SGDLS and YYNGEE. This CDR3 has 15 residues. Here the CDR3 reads CASSGAGTGYNEQFF. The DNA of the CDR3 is TGTGCCAGCAGCGGGGCCGGGACAGGTTACAATGAGCAGTTCTTC.

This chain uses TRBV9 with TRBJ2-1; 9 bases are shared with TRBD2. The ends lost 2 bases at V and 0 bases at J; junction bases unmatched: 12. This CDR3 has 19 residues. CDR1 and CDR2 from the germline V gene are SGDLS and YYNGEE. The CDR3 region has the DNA TGTGCCAGCAGCGTGGTCGGGACTAGCCTCGGAAGCTCCTACAATGAGCAGTTCTTC. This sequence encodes CASSVVGTSLGSSYNEQFF.

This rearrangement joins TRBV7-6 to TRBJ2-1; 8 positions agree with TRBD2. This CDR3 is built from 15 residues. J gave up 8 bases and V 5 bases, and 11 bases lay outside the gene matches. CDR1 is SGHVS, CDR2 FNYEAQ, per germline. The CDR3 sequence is CASSAGGGPFDEQFF. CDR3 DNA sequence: TGTGCCAGCAGCGCGGGCGGGGGGCCCTTTGATGAGCAGTTCTTC.

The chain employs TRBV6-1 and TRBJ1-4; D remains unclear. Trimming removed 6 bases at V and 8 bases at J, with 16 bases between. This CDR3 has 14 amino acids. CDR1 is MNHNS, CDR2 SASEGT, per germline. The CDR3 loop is CASRRTNRGEKLFF. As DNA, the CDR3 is TGTGCCAGCAGAAGGACGAACAGAGGGGAAAAACTGTTTTTT.

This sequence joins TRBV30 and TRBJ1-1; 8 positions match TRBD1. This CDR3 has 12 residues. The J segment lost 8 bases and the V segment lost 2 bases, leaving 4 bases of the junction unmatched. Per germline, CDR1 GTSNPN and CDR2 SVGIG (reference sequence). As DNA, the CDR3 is TGTGCCTGGAGTAGGACAGGGCTAGAAGCTTTCTTT. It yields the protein CAWSRTGLEAFF.

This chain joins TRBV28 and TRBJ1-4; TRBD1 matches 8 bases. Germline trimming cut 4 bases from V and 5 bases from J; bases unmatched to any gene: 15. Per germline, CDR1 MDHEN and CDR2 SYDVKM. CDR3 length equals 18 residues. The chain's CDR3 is CASSSVGAQGAPNEKLFF. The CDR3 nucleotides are TGTGCCAGCAGTTCCGTTGGGGCCCAGGGGGCCCCGAATGAAAAACTGTTTTTT.

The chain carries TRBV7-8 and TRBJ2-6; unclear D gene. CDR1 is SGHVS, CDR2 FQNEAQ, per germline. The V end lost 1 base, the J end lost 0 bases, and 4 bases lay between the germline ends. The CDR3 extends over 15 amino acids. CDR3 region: CASSLGSSGANVLTF. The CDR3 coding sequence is TGTGCCAGCAGCTTAGGCAGCTCTGGGGCCAACGTCCTGACTTTC. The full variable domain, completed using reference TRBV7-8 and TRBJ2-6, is GAGVSQSPRYKVAKRGQDVALRCDPISGHVSLFWYQQALGQGPEFLTYFQNEAQLDKSGLPSDRFFAERPEGSVSTLKIQRTQQEDSAVYLCASSLGSSGANVLTFGAGSRLTVL.

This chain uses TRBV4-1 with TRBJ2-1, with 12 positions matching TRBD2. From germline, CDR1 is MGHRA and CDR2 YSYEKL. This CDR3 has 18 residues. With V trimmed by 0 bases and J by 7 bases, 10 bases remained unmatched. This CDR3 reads CASSQDSALAGGKNEQFF. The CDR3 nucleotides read TGCGCCAGCAGCCAAGATAGTGCGCTAGCGGGGGGGAAGAATGAGCAGTTCTTC.

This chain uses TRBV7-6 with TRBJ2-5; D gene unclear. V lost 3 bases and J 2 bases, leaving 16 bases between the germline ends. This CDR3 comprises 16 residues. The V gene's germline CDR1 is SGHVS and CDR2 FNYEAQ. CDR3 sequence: CASSLAGWSVQETQYF. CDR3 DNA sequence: TGTGCCAGCAGCTTGGCAGGTTGGTCCGTACAAGAGACCCAGTACTTC.

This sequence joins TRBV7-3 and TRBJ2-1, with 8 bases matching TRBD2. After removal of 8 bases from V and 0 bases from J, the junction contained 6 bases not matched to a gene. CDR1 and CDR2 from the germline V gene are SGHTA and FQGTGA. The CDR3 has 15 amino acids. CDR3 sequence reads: CASAGSGGSYNEQFF. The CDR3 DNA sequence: TGTGCCAGCGCTGGGAGCGGGGGCTCCTACAATGAGCAGTTCTTC.

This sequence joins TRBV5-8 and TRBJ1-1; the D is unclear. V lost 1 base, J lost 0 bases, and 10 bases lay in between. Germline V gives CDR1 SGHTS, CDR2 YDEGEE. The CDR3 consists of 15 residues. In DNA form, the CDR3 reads TGTGCCAGCAGCTTGCCCTTCTTAATGAACACTGAAGCTTTCTTT. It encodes CASSLPFLMNTEAFF.

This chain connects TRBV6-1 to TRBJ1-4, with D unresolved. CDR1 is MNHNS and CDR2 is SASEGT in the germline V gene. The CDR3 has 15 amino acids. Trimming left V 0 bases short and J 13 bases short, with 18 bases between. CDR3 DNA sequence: TGTGCCAGCAGTGAAGCTGACCCCCGCGTTGGAGTACTGTTTTTT. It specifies CASSEADPRVGVLFF.

The CDR3 region is CASSYGTGASGELFF. The CDR3 coding sequence is TGTGCCAGCAGCTACGGGACAGGGGCCTCCGGGGAGCTGTTTTTT. The rearrangement joins TRBV9 to TRBJ2-2; 10 bases align to TRBD1. From germline, CDR1 is SGDLS and CDR2 YYNGEE. V dropped 4 bases and J dropped 6; count of bases not matched to a gene: 6. CDR3 length: 15 residues.

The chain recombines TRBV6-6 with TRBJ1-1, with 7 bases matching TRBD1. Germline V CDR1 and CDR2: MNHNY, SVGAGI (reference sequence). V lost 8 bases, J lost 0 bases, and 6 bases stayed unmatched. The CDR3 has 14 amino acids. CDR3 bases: TGTGCCAGCGGATCGGGACAGCTGAACACTGAAGCTTTCTTT. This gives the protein CASGSGQLNTEAFF.

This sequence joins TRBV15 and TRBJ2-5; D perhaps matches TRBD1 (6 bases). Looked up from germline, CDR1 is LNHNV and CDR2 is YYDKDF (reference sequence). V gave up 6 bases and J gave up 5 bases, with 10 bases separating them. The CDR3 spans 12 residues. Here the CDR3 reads CATRGRGETQYF. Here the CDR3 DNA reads TGTGCCACCAGAGGTAGGGGGGAGACCCAGTACTTC.

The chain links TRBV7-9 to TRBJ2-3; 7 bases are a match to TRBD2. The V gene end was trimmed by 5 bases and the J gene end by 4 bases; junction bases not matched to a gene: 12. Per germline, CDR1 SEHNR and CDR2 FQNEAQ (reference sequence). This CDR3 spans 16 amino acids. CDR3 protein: CASSPTPAGVADTQYF. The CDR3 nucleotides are TGTGCCAGCAGCCCCACCCCGGCGGGGGTCGCAGATACGCAGTATTTT.

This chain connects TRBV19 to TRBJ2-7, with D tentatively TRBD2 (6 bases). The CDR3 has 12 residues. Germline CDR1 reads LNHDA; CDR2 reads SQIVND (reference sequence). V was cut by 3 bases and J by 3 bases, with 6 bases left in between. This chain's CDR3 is CASSIGGYEQYF. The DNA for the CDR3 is TGTGCCAGTAGTATCGGGGGCTACGAGCAGTACTTC.

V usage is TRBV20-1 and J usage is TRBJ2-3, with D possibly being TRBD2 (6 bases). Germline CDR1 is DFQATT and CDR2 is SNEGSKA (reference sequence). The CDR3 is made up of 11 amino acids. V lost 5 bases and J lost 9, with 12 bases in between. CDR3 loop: CSAVSGGTQYF. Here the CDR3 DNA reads TGCAGTGCTGTCTCCGGGGGAACGCAGTATTTT.

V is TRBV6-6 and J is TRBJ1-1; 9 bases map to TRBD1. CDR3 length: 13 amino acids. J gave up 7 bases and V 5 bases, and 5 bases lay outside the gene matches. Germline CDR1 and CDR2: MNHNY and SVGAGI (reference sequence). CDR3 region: CASSRDRAGEAFF. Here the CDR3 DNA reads TGTGCCAGCAGTCGGGACAGGGCGGGTGAAGCTTTCTTT.

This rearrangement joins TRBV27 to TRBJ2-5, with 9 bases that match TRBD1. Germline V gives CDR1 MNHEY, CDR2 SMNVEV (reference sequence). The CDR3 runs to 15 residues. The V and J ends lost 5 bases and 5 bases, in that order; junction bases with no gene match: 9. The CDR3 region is CASSHQQGATETQYF. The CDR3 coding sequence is TGTGCCAGCAGTCACCAACAGGGGGCTACGGAGACCCAGTACTTC.

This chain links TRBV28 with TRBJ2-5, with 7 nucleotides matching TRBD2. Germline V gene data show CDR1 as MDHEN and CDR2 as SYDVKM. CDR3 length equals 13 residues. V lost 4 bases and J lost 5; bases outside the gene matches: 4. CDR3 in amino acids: CASSSPGRETQYF. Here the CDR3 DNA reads TGTGCCAGCAGTTCCCCCGGGAGGGAGACCCAGTACTTC.